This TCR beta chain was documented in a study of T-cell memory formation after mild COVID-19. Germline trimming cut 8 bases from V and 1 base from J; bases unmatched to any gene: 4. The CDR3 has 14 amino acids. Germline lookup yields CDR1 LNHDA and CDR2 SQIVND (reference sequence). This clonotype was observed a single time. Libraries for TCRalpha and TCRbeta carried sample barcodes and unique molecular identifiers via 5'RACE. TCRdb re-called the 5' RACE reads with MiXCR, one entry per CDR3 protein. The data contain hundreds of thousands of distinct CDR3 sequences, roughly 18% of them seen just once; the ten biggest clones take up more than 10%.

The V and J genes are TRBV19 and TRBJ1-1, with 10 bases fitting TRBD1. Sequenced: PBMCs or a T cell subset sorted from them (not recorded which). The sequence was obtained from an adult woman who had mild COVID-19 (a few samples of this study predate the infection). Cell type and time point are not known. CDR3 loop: CASGTGARNTEAFF. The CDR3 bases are TGTGCCAGTGGGACAGGGGCGCGGAACACTGAAGCTTTCTTT. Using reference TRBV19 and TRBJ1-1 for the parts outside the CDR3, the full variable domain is DGGITQSPKYLFRKEGQNVTLSCEQNLNHDAMYWYRQDPGQGLRLIYYSQIVNDFQKGDIAEGYSVSREKKESFPLTVTSAQKNPTAFYLCASGTGARNTEAFFGQGTRLTVV.